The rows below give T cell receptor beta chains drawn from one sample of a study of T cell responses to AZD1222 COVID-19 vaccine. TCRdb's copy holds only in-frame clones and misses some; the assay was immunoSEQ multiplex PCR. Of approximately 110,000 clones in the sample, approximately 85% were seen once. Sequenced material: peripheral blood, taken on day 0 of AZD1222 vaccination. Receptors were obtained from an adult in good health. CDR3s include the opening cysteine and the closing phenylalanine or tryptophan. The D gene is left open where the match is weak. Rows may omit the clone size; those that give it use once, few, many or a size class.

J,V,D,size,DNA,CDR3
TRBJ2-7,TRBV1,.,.,TGCACCAGCAATGAGACCGGGAACTACGAGCAGTACTTC,CTSNETGNYEQYF
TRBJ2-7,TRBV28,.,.,TGTGCCAGCGGCTCTCTCTACGAGCAGTACTTC,CASGSLYEQYF
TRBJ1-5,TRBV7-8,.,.,TGTGCCAGCAGCTCGGGGAGACCGAATAGCAATCAGCCCCAGCATTTT,CASSSGRPNSNQPQHF
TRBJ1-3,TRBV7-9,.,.,TGTGCCAGCAGCTTAGTAGTTTCTTCATGGGATCCCGGAAACACCATATATTTT,CASSLVVSSWDPGNTIYF
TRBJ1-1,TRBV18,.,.,TGTGCCAGCTCACCAGGGGCAGAATCCGGAGCTTTCTTT,CASSPGAESGAFF
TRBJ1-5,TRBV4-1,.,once,TGCGCCAGCAGCCCCCAGGGTTATCAGCCCCAGCATTTT,CASSPQGYQPQHF
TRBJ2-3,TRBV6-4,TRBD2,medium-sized,TGTGCCAGCAGTGTTAGCGGGGGGGCCACAGATACGCAGTATTTT,CASSVSGGATDTQYF
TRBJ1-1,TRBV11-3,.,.,TGTGCCAGCAGCTCGACGCGGACTGCTCCTGAAGCTTTCTTT,CASSSTRTAPEAFF
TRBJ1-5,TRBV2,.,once,TGTGCCAGCAGTGGGGAGAGACCCCATCAGCCCCAGCATTTT,CASSGERPHQPQHF
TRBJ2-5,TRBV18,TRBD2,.,TGTGCCAGCTCCCCCCCGGGGGGAGGAGAGACCCAGTACTTC,CASSPPGGGETQYF
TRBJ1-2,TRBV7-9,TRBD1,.,TGTGCCAGCAGCCCCGCCCGAGGGGGGACAGGTGCCCATGGCTACACCTTC,CASSPARGGTGAHGYTF
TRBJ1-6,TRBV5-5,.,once,TGTGCCAGCAGCTTGCCACCGCAAGGAGGTTCACCCCTCCACTTT,CASSLPPQGGSPLHF
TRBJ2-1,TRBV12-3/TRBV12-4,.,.,TGTGCCAGCAGCCCCTACCCTCCTGAGCAGTTCTTC,CASSPYPPEQFF
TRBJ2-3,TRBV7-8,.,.,TGTGCCAGCAGCCCAAGACTGGGGCGCACAGATACGCAGTATTTT,CASSPRLGRTDTQYF
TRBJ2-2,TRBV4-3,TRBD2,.,TGCGCCAGCAGCCAAGATTACCGGGGGGCGAACACCGGGGAGCTGTTTTTT,CASSQDYRGANTGELFF
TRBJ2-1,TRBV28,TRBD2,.,TGTGCCAGCAGTCGACTAGCGGGGGGCCGGAATGAGGGGTTCTTC,CASSRLAGGRNEGFF
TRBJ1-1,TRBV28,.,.,TGTGCCAGCAGTTTACTTTCGGGGACCCGCACTGAAGCTTTCTTT,CASSLLSGTRTEAFF
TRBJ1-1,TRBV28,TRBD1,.,TGTGCCAGCAGTTCAGGGGGCGCCAACACTGAAGCTTTCTTT,CASSSGGANTEAFF
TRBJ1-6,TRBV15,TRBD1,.,TGTGCCACCAGCAGGCGGTCCGGGACAGGCTATTCACCCCTCCACTTT,CATSRRSGTGYSPLHF
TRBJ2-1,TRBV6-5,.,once,TGTGCCAGCAGCCCGGGAGGGGGCGATGAGCAGTTCTTC,CASSPGGGDEQFF
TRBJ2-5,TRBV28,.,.,TGTGCCAGCAGTTTGTATACTACCAGGGGAGAGACCCAGTACTTC,CASSLYTTRGETQYF
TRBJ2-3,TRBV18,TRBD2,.,TGTGCCAGCTCACCACCTGGAGCGGGGGGAGATACGCAGTATTTT,CASSPPGAGGDTQYF
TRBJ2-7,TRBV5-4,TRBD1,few,TGTGCCAGCAGCTTGGGACAGGGGATTCGGGTAAGGGCCTACGAGCAGTACTTC,CASSLGQGIRVRAYEQYF
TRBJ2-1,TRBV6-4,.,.,TGTGCCAGCAGTGACAGGTTGCCGGGGGATGGGGATGAGCAGTTCTTC,CASSDRLPGDGDEQFF
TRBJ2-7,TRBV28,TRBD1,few,TGTGCCAGCAGGTGGACAGGGGAGGTCGAGCAGTACTTC,CASRWTGEVEQYF
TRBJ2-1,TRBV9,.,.,TGTGCCAGCAGCGTTCGACAGGGAGGTCCCTACAATGAGCAGTTCTTC,CASSVRQGGPYNEQFF